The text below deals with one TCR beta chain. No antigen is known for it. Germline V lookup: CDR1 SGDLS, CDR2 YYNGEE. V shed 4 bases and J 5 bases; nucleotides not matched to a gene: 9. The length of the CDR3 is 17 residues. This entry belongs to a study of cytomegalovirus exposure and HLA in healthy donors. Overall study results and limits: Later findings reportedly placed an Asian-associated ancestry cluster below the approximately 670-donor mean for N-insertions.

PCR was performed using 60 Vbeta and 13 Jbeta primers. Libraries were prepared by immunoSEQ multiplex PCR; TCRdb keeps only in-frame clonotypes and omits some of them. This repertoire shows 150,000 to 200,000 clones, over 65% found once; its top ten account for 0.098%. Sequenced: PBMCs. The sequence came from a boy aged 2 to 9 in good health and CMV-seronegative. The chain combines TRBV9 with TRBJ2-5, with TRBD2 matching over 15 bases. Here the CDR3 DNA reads TGTGCCAGCAGCACAGGACTAGCGGGGGGGCCTCAGGAGACCCAGTACTTC. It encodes CASSTGLAGGPQETQYF.